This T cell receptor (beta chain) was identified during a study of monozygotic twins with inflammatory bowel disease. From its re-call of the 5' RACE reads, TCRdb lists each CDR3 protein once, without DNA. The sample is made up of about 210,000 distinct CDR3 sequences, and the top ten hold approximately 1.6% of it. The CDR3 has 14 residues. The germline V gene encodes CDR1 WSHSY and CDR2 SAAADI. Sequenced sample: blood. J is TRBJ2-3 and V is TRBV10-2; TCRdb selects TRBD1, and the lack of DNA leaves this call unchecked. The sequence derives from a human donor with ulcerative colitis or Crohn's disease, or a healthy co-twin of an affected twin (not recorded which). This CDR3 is CASRTGLGTDTQYF.